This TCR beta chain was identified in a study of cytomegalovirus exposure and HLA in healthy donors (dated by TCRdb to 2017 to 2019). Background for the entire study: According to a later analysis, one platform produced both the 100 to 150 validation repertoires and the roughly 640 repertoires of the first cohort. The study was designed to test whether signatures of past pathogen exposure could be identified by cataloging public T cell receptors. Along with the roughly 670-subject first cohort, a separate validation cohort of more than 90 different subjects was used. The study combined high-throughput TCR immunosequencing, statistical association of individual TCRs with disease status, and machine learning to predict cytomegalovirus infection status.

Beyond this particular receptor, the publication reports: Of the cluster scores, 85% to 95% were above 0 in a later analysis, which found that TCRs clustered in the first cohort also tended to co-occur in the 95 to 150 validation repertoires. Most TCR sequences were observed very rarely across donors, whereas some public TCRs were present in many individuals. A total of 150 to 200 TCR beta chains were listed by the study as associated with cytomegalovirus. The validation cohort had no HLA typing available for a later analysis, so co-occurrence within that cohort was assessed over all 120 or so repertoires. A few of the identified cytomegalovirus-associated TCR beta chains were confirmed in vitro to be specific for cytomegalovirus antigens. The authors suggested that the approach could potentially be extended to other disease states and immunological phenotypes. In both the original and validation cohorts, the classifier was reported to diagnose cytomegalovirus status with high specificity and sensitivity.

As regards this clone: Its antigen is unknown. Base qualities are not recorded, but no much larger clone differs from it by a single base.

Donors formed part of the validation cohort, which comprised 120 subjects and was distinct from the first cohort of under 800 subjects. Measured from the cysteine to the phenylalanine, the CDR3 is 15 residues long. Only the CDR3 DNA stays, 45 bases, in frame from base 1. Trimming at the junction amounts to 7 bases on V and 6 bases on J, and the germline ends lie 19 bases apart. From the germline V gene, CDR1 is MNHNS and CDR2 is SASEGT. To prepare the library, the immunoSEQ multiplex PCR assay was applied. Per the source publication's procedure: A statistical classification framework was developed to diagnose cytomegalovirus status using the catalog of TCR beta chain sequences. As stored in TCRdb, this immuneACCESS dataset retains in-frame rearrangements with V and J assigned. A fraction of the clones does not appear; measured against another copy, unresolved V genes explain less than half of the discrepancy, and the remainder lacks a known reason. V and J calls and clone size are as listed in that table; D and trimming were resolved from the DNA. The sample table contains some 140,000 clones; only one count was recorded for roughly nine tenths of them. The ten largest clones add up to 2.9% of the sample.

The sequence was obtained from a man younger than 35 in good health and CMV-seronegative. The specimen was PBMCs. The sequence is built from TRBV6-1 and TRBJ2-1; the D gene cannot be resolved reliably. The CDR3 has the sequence CASTIDWPSGNEQFF. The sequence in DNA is TGTGCCAGCACCATTGACTGGCCCTCGGGCAATGAGCAGTTCTTC.